This TCR beta chain was recorded in a study of OX40 agonist ivuxolimab in advanced cancers. Background on the study: Mean age about 60 years, range 23 to 79; 82.7% male. One hepatocellular carcinoma and a couple of cutaneous melanoma patients partially responded.

Notes on the study in general: Among the nonresponders, some also had low normalized T-cell clonal expansion.

Sequenced by immunoSEQ multiplex PCR; TCRdb stores in-frame clones only, minus some. The top ten hold 7% to 10% of the sample, which has 35,000 or so clones, about nine tenths seen once. Concerning this clone: Its antigen is currently unknown.

Specimen: CD4+ or CD8+ T cells sorted from blood, collected in a trial of the OX40 agonist ivuxolimab. The sequence came from an adult with an advanced solid tumor such as melanoma, head and neck, liver or kidney cancer.

CDR3 sequence reads: CASSLEGTDNSPLHF. In DNA, the CDR3 is TGCGCCAGCAGCTTGGAAGGGACAGATAATTCACCCCTCCACTTT. This sequence joins TRBV5-1 and TRBJ1-6, with 7 positions matching TRBD1. The V gene end was trimmed by 0 bases and the J gene end by 5 bases; junction bases not matched to a gene: 2. CDR3 length: 15 residues. CDR1 SGHRS and CDR2 YFSETQ come from the germline V gene.